Below, 14 T cell receptor beta chains from the same sample are listed, as sequenced in a study of monozygotic twins with inflammatory bowel disease. Using the 5' RACE reads, TCRdb records one entry per CDR3 protein without DNA. Its table records approximately 340,000 distinct CDR3 sequences. The sequenced sample consisted of blood. The receptors here all came from a human donor with ulcerative colitis or Crohn's disease, or a healthy co-twin of an affected twin (not recorded which).

This chain connects TRBV18 to TRBJ2-7; the TCRdb D gene call, TRBD2, has no DNA to confirm it. Germline lookup yields CDR1 KGHSH and CDR2 LQKENI. The CDR3 has 13 amino acids. The CDR3 region is CASFPSATYEQYF. The full variable domain, rest sourced from reference TRBV18 and TRBJ2-7, is NAGVMQNPRHLVRRRGQEARLRCSPMKGHSHVYWYRQLPEEGLKFMVYLQKENIIDESGMPKERFSAEFPKEGPSILRIQQVVRGDSAAYFCASFPSATYEQYFGPGTRLTVT.

This chain's CDR3 is CASSSDRGDEQYF. The rearrangement links TRBV5-4 to TRBJ2-7; TCRdb picks TRBD1, but there is no DNA to check that call. Germline CDR1 is SGHNT and CDR2 is YYREEE (reference sequence). This CDR3 contains 13 residues.

The gene calls are TRBV12-3 or TRBV12-4 and TRBJ2-7; the D call from TCRdb, TRBD1, cannot be confirmed without DNA. The CDR3 extends over 14 amino acids. The CDR3 region is CASSFTGPAYEQYF.

The CDR3 protein is CASSKGVTEAFF. The chain combines TRBV4-3 with TRBJ1-1; checking the TCRdb D call of TRBD1 is not possible without DNA. The CDR3 is 12 residues long. Germline loops: CDR1 LGHNA, CDR2 YSLEER.

The chain recombines TRBV3-1 with TRBJ1-6; the D call of TRBD1 rests on TCRdb alone, since no DNA is present to check it. This CDR3 has 15 residues. Germline assignment: CDR1 LGHDT and CDR2 YNNKEL (reference sequence). This CDR3 is CASSQGTGQNSPLHF.

The rearrangement joins TRBV7-2 to TRBJ2-1; the D call of TRBD2 rests on TCRdb alone, since no DNA is present to check it. This CDR3 contains 14 residues. CDR1 and CDR2 (germline): SGHTA, FQGNSA. The chain's CDR3 is CASSRTSGASEQFF.

The chain joins TRBV5-1 to TRBJ2-1; TCRdb designates TRBD1, a call that cannot be tested without DNA. CDR3 length: 17 amino acids. CDR1 and CDR2 (germline): SGHRS, YFSETQ. This CDR3 reads CASSRTSGGQGGDEQFF.

V is TRBV7-9 and J is TRBJ1-2; lacking DNA, the TRBD1 call made by TCRdb goes unchecked. CDR1 is SEHNR, CDR2 FQNEAQ, per germline (reference sequence). The CDR3 totals 16 residues. CDR3 residues: CASSPSTVQANYGYTF.

This chain joins TRBV21-1 and TRBJ2-5; TCRdb indicates TRBD2, and absent DNA this call remains unverified. TRBV21-1 is marked as a pseudogene. The CDR3 totals 13 residues. The chain's CDR3 is CASSKFLVETQYF.

The CDR3: CASSPRTTEAFF. The chain has TRBV18 and TRBJ1-1. The germline V gene has CDR1 KGHSH and CDR2 LQKENI. This CDR3 comprises 12 residues.

V gene TRBV20-1 combines with J gene TRBJ2-3; checking the TCRdb D call of TRBD2 is not possible without DNA. Germline V gives CDR1 DFQATT, CDR2 SNEGSKA (reference sequence). This CDR3 region has 16 residues. The CDR3 region is CSARGGLAGSTDTQYF.

J is TRBJ1-1 and V is TRBV5-1; the TCRdb D gene call, TRBD1, has no DNA to confirm it. CDR3 length: 19 amino acids. In germline, CDR1 is SGHRS, CDR2 YFSETQ. CDR3 sequence: CASSLAPTRGDRANTEAFF.

The chain is built from TRBV20-1 and TRBJ2-5. CDR1 and CDR2 (germline): DFQATT, SNEGSKA (reference sequence). The CDR3 has 13 amino acids. This CDR3 reads CSASSGFQETQYF.

V is TRBV28 and J is TRBJ1-1. CDR1 and CDR2 from the germline V gene are MDHEN and SYDVKM. CDR3 length equals 12 residues. This chain's CDR3 is CASSLGFTEAFF.